Presented here are 2 T cell receptor beta chains from one specimen sequenced in a study of a mutant IDH1 vaccine in newly diagnosed glioma. The data were produced by immunoSEQ multiplex PCR, yet TCRdb's version contains in-frame clones alone and is incomplete. The sample shows about 50,000 clones, around 85% of them seen only once. No antigen has been assigned to these receptors. The time point was: week 47, end of study. The investigators gave 300 ug of mutant IDH1 20-mer peptide in each vaccine dose, together with topical imiquimod. The sequenced sample was PBMCs, obtained from a glioma patient whose treatment included an IDH1 peptide vaccine. These receptor sequences come from a woman aged 25 to 39 with glioma. Some clones in this sample may be carry-over from other donors' samples.

The rearrangement links TRBV5-1 to TRBJ1-1; unclear D gene. Trimming removed 0 bases at V and 1 base at J, with 10 bases between. CDR3 length: 15 residues. The V gene's germline CDR1 is SGHRS and CDR2 YFSETQ. CDR3 DNA sequence: TGCGCCAGCAGCTTGGTTGGCGGAACGAACACTGAAGCTTTCTTT. This codes for CASSLVGGTNTEAFF.

This chain connects TRBV9 to TRBJ2-7; 9 positions agree with TRBD2. CDR1 and CDR2 from the germline V gene are SGDLS and YYNGEE. The CDR3 sequence is 18 residues long. V shed 0 bases, J shed 0 bases, and the junction held 10 bases outside the gene matches. The CDR3 sequence: CASSVGASGVLSSYEQYF. The DNA for the CDR3 is TGTGCCAGCAGCGTAGGGGCTAGCGGGGTTCTAAGCTCCTACGAGCAGTACTTC.